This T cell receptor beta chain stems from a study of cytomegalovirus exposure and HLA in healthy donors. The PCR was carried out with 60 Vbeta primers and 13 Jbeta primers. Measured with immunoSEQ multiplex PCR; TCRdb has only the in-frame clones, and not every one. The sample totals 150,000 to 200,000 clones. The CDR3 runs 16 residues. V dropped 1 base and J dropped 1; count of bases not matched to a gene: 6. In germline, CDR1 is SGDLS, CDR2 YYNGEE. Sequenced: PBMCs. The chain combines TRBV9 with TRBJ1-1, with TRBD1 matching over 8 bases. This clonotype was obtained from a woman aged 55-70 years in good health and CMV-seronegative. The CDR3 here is CASSVLPGQGNTEAFF. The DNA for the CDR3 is TGTGCCAGCAGCGTACTACCAGGACAGGGGAACACTGAAGCTTTCTTT.